These T cell receptor beta chains were read from a single sample in a study of T-cell reconstitution after alpha-beta-depleted transplantation in children. TCRdb reprocessed the PCR reads with MiXCR, giving one entry per CDR3 protein. Of roughly 340,000 distinct CDR3 sequences listed, 15% to 20% were seen once; the top ten hold about 41%. The input for sequencing was PBMCs, mostly from graft donor cells, taken 360 days after TCRalphabeta/CD19-depleted stem cell transplant. These receptors were collected from a male patient between 2 and 15 years old who had a stem cell transplant for acute lymphoblastic leukemia, so the T cells may come from the graft donor. CDR3s include the opening cysteine and the closing phenylalanine or tryptophan. Rows give clone size only sometimes, using once, few, many, or a class for an expanded clone.

TRBV6-1	few	TRBJ1-6	CASMAPPDRDRNSPLHF
TRBV18	-	TRBJ2-2	CASSSGTANTGGLFF
TRBV7-9	-	TRBJ1-4	CASSSGTVNEKLFF
TRBV20-1	-	TRBJ2-2	CSARLEPNTGELFF
TRBV4-1	-	TRBJ2-7	CASSQEASVPSYEQYF
TRBV10-3	-	TRBJ2-2	CALKQVTGELFF
TRBV4-1	-	TRBJ2-5	CASSHIGSKETQYF
TRBV27	-	TRBJ2-1	CASARTGSYNEQFF
TRBV7-9	-	TRBJ2-1	CASSPRTSGSGGEQFF
TRBV7-9	-	TRBJ2-3	CASNPGLATDTQYF
TRBV20-1	-	TRBJ1-5	CSASHQVDQPQHF
TRBV7-9	many	TRBJ2-1	CASTSGSSSYNEQFF
TRBV29-1	many	TRBJ2-1	CSVGPTDRTYLSYNEQFF
TRBV3-1	many	TRBJ2-5	CASTPGGKGETQYF
TRBV27	few	TRBJ2-1	CASSLGRGLFGEQFF
TRBV12-3/TRBV12-4	-	TRBJ2-1	CASSSLAWQFF
TRBV28	-	TRBJ1-4	CASSSSRLLGEDEKLFF
TRBV29-1	few	TRBJ2-7	CSVAPSGRTNEQYF
TRBV6-5	few	TRBJ2-1	CASSRLRGEQFF
TRBV18	-	TRBJ2-5	CASSPLTGRQETQYF
TRBV7-2	few	TRBJ2-7	CASSLDGTSGIYEQYF
TRBV10-3	-	TRBJ2-5	CAISRAGGTGRETQYF
TRBV4-3	few	TRBJ2-1	CASSQDPGIYNEQFF
TRBV15	many	TRBJ1-1	CATSRDPRRRGNTEAFF
TRBV12-3/TRBV12-4	-	TRBJ2-7	CASSPGARGGYEQYF
TRBV11-2	many	TRBJ2-1	CASSQGSTRSRANEQFF
TRBV3-1	few	TRBJ1-1	CASSQDQGREAFF
TRBV29-1	-	TRBJ2-1	CSAEDAGLLYNEQFF
TRBV6-5	few	TRBJ1-1	CASSYGRPGQGIRNTEAFF
TRBV11-1	once	TRBJ2-6	CASSLSGGATSGANVLTF
TRBV20-1	-	TRBJ2-1	CSARRGFGNEQFF
TRBV7-2	-	TRBJ2-7	CASSLVREGRYEQYF
TRBV6-1	-	TRBJ1-4	CASSEAGHPNEKLFF
TRBV24-1	-	TRBJ2-1	CATSDLEQPYNEQFF
TRBV6-2/TRBV6-3	-	TRBJ2-2	CASSYRAGVPNTGELFF
TRBV28	many	TRBJ2-7	CASISLGRTGLEEQYF
TRBV12-3/TRBV12-4	few	TRBJ2-1	CASGKRRGLAGGGEQFF
TRBV12-3/TRBV12-4	-	TRBJ2-7	CASSRGSLYEQYF
TRBV12-3/TRBV12-4	few	TRBJ2-7	CASSLVLAGGGEQYF
TRBV29-1	few	TRBJ2-3	CSVVPTSGRALATQYF
TRBV4-1	-	TRBJ2-1	CASSPQGVGNEQFF
TRBV27	many	TRBJ2-7	CASSAGRLSSYEQYF
TRBV19	few	TRBJ2-6	CASSIEMFWGNGANVLTF